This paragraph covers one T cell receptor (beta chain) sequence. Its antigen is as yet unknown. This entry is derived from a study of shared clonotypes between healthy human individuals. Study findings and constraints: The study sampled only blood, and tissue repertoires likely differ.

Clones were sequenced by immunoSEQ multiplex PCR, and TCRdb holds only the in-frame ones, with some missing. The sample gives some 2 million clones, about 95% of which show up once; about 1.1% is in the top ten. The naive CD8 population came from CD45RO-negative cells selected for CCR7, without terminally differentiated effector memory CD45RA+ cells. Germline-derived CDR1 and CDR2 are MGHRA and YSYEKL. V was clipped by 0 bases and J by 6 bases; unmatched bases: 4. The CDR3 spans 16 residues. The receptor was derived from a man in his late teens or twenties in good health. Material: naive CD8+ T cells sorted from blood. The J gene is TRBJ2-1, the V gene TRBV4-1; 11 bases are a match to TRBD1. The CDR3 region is CASSQDRTGGRNEQFF. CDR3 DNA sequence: TGCGCCAGCAGCCAAGATCGGACAGGGGGCCGCAATGAGCAGTTCTTC.